This TCR beta chain was profiled in a study of blood T cell repertoires in COVID-19. As for the study in general: The United States, Italy and Spain supplied acute and convalescent COVID-19 samples. Sources were T cells, B-cell-depleted T cells, or PBMCs; the material itself was cDNA or gDNA.

CDR1 is SGHDT, CDR2 YYEEEE, per germline. The CDR3 is 16 amino acids. The V gene end was trimmed by 4 bases and the J gene end by 1 base; junction bases not matched to a gene: 10. Original data processing: For nucleated cells, counts were estimated from reference gene primer amplification. Sequencing used immunoSEQ multiplex PCR; TCRdb keeps in-frame clones, though not all of them. That table is the source of V, J and clone size, and D and trimming were worked out from the DNA. Of over 100,000 clones in the sample, about 91% were seen once. This chain joins TRBV5-6 and TRBJ1-1, with 7 bases aligning to TRBD1. The material sequenced was peripheral blood. The TCR originated in a middle-aged man with acute or convalescent COVID-19. DNA of the CDR3: TGTGCCAGCAGCCAACCACCGGGACAGTGGAACACTGAAGCTTTCTTT. Its translation: CASSQPPGQWNTEAFF.